Below are 14 T cell receptor beta chains sequenced from a single sample in a study of control samples from healthy donors and cancer patients. Sequenced by immunoSEQ multiplex PCR; TCRdb stores in-frame clones only, minus some. The top ten hold around 10% of the sample, which has fewer than 100,000 clones, more than 75% seen once. The sequenced material came from blood. Every receptor here comes from a woman aged 60-70 years in good health.

The V gene is TRBV20-1, the J gene TRBJ1-5; D perhaps matches TRBD1 (6 bases). The CDR3 is 11 residues long. The germline CDR1 and CDR2 sequences are DFQATT and SNEGSKA (reference sequence). The CDR3 coding sequence is TGCAGCGCAGGGGCAGGACAGCCCCAGCATTTT. Protein product: CSAGAGQPQHF.

The chain links TRBV5-1 to TRBJ1-1; the D is unclear. V shed 2 bases and J shed 0 bases, with 2 bases lying between them. Germline values: CDR1 SGHRS, CDR2 YFSETQ. This CDR3 spans 12 amino acids. The CDR3 region is CASSLVNTEAFF. The CDR3 nucleotides are TGCGCCAGCAGCTTAGTGAACACTGAAGCTTTCTTT.

On this clone itself: The same CDR3 arises from other DNA sequences in this sample as well. J is TRBJ2-5 and V is TRBV12-3 or TRBV12-4, with 9 bases fitting TRBD2. The CDR3 loop spans 13 amino acids. V shed 3 bases, J shed 5 bases, and the junction held 1 base outside the gene matches. The CDR3 is CASSLAGGETQYF. CDR3 in DNA: TGTGCCAGCAGTTTGGCGGGGGGGGAGACCCAGTACTTC.

The chain combines TRBV12-3 or TRBV12-4 with TRBJ1-4; no firm D call. The CDR3 spans 13 residues. The germline V and J ends were trimmed by 6 bases and 8 bases, with 13 bases remaining between them. The CDR3 coding sequence is TGTGCCAGCAGGCAGGACCCCTGGGAAAAACTGTTTTTT. It encodes CASRQDPWEKLFF.

The V and J genes are TRBV29-1 and TRBJ1-1; TRBD1 agrees at 7 bases. V shed 2 bases and J 7 bases; nucleotides not matched to a gene: 7. CDR1 and CDR2 from the germline V gene are SQVTM and ANQGSEA. This CDR3 region has 13 residues. For the CDR3, the DNA is TGCAGCGTTGAAAGGCCAGGGGGTGGTGAAGCTTTCTTT. This gives the protein CSVERPGGGEAFF.

The rearrangement joins TRBV5-1 to TRBJ1-1; no definite D call. CDR1 is SGHRS, CDR2 YFSETQ, per germline. The V gene lost 0 bases and the J gene lost 1 base, with 7 bases spanning the gap. The CDR3 contains 14 residues. CDR3 loop: CASSLEIPNTEAFF. DNA of the CDR3: TGCGCCAGCAGCTTGGAAATACCGAACACTGAAGCTTTCTTT.

The chain's CDR3 is CASSWGLQANTGELFF. In DNA form, the CDR3 reads TGTGCCAGCAGCTGGGGGTTACAGGCGAACACCGGGGAGCTGTTTTTT. The chain is built from TRBV5-4 and TRBJ2-2; either TRBD1 or TRBD2 may fit D (5 bases each). The CDR3 sequence is 16 residues long. The V and J ends lost 3 bases and 0 bases respectively, with 12 bases between them. Germline V gives CDR1 SGHNT, CDR2 YYREEE (reference sequence).

The CDR3 reads CSVEDLGNEQFF. CDR3 nucleotide sequence: TGCAGCGTTGAAGATCTAGGCAATGAGCAGTTCTTC. The gene calls are TRBV29-1 and TRBJ2-1; no clear D gene. Germline assignment: CDR1 SQVTM and CDR2 ANQGSEA. The CDR3 is 12 residues long. V lost 0 bases, J lost 6 bases, and 6 bases lay in between.

The CDR3 sequence: CASSREIIDTQYF. CDR3 nucleotides: TGCGCCAGCAGCCGGGAGATCATAGATACGCAGTATTTT. The chain carries TRBV10-1 and TRBJ2-3, with D possibly being TRBD2 (6 bases). This CDR3 is built from 13 residues. CDR1 and CDR2 from the germline V gene are WNHNN and SYGVQD (reference sequence). The V gene lost 6 bases and the J gene lost 5 bases, with 12 bases spanning the gap.

The chain couples TRBV5-1 to TRBJ2-2, with D possibly matching TRBD1 (5 bases). V lost 0 bases and J 4 bases, leaving 7 bases between the germline ends. This CDR3 spans 14 amino acids. CDR1 SGHRS and CDR2 YFSETQ come from the germline V gene. CDR3 nucleotides: TGCGCCAGCAGCTTGGGACAGCTCACCGGGGAGCTGTTTTTT. This translates into CASSLGQLTGELFF.

The chain couples TRBV6-6 to TRBJ2-1; 10 nucleotides align to TRBD2. The CDR3 is made up of 15 amino acids. Germline loops: CDR1 MNHNY, CDR2 SVGAGI (reference sequence). The V gene end was trimmed by 7 bases and the J gene end by 8 bases; junction bases not matched to a gene: 11. CDR3 coding DNA: TGTGCCAGCAACCGAGAGCGGGAGGGCCGGGATGAGCAGTTCTTC. Residues: CASNREREGRDEQFF.

This clone was picked up one time. The chain joins TRBV12-3 or TRBV12-4 to TRBJ1-1; 7 nucleotides line up with TRBD1. The CDR3 runs to 13 residues. Trimming cost V 11 bases and J 6 bases; bases outside gene matches: 12. Written as DNA, the CDR3 is TGTGCCGGCTCCTCAGGGGGGTTAGCTGAAGCTTTCTTT. It translates to CAGSSGGLAEAFF.

Of note for this clone: This same CDR3 is encoded by further DNA sequences in the sample. The CDR3 is CASSSQPTAGGTEAFF. Written as DNA, the CDR3 is TGCGCCAGCAGCTCCCAACCGACAGCCGGAGGAACTGAAGCTTTCTTT. The chain joins TRBV5-1 to TRBJ1-1; possibly TRBD1 for D (5 bases). This CDR3 contains 16 residues. Germline V CDR1 and CDR2: SGHRS, YFSETQ. Trimming took 3 bases from V and 5 from J, leaving 20 bases between them. The variable domain in full, completed from reference TRBV5-1 and TRBJ1-1, reads KAGVTQTPRYLIKTRGQQVTLSCSPISGHRSVSWYQQTPGQGLQFLFEYFSETQRNKGNFPGRFSGRQFSNSRSEMNVSTLELGDSALYLCASSSQPTAGGTEAFFGQGTRLTVV.

J is TRBJ1-1 and V is TRBV11-2, with D perhaps TRBD1 (5 bases). Deletions cut 5 bases from V and 3 bases from J, with 16 bases between. The CDR3 spans 15 residues. Germline assignment: CDR1 SGHAT and CDR2 FQNNGV. CDR3 in amino acids: CASSRRSRGDTEAFF. DNA of the CDR3: TGTGCCAGCAGCCGACGGTCCCGGGGGGACACTGAAGCTTTCTTT.